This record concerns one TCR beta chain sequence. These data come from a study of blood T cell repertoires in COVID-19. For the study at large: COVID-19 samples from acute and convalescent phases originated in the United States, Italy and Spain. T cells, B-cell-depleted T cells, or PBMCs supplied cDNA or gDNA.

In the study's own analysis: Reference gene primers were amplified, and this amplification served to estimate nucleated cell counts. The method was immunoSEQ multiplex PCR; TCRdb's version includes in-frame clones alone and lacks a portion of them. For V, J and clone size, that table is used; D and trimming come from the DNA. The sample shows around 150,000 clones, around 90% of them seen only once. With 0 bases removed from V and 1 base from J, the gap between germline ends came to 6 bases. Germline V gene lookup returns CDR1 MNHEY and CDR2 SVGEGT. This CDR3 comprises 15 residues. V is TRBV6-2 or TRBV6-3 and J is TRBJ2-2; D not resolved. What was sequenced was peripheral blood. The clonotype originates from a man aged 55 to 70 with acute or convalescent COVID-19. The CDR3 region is CASSYSAVNTGELFF. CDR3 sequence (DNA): TGTGCCAGCAGTTACTCCGCGGTGAACACCGGGGAGCTGTTTTTT.